This T cell receptor (beta chain) was found in a study of CD8+ T cells in alopecia areata. The wider study: Tofacitinib was taken orally by treated patients, and the dose was 5 to 10 mg twice daily. Patients took tofacitinib for 6 to 18 months, followed by 6 drug-free months. Study-wide results and limits: Elevated clonality characterized lesional scalp relative to normal scalp, particularly in alopecia totalis/universalis.

As the sequencing template, cDNA was produced by extracting RNA and reverse transcribing it. Data came from immunoSEQ multiplex PCR; TCRdb stores just in-frame clones and leaves some out. This table holds some 150,000 clones, roughly 61% found once. The CDR3 consists of 12 residues. Trimming removed 7 bases at V and 6 bases at J, with 12 bases between. CDR1 and CDR2 from the germline V gene are SQVTM and ANQGSEA. Patients with alopecia areata provided lesional scalp punch biopsies as well as peripheral blood. The table lists this clone with a few counts. No antigen is known for it. The chain couples TRBV29-1 to TRBJ1-4; D remains ambiguous. The sequencing used CD4+ T cells sorted from blood, collected at week 0. The sequence came from a human donor with alopecia areata. The DNA of the CDR3 is TGCAGCGGCCGATTGGGCGATGAAAAACTGTTTTTT. This codes for CSGRLGDEKLFF.